The T cell receptor beta chain under discussion was sequenced for a study of blood T cells in healthy people across ages. CDR1 is SGHDN, CDR2 FVKESK, per germline. Deletions cut 0 bases from V and 8 bases from J, with 10 bases between. This CDR3 has 14 amino acids. A sample-barcoded 5' primer and a J-beta primer mix were used in a second PCR of roughly 7 to 11 cycles. TCRdb reprocessed the 5' RACE reads with MiXCR, giving one entry per CDR3 protein. The sample has 700,000 to 850,000 distinct CDR3 sequences, 30% to 45% seen once. Study-level findings and limits: Unsorted PBMCs ruled out conclusive naive versus antigen-experienced comparison. Diversity figures derived from one million T cells were judged to underestimate the true value. It was not known whether donors were CMV positive (a possible confounder of expanded clonotype changes). Donors of long life had a larger count of naive CD4+ cells and greater diversity than aged donors.

Concerning this clonotype itself: Its antigen is currently unknown.

The V and J genes are TRBV14 and TRBJ1-4; D not certain. The sample comprised blood. This clonotype was sampled from a man aged 18 to 30 in good health. CDR3 bases: TGTGCCAGCAGCCAAGAGGAGTTCCGGGAAAAACTGTTTTTT. It codes for CASSQEEFREKLFF.